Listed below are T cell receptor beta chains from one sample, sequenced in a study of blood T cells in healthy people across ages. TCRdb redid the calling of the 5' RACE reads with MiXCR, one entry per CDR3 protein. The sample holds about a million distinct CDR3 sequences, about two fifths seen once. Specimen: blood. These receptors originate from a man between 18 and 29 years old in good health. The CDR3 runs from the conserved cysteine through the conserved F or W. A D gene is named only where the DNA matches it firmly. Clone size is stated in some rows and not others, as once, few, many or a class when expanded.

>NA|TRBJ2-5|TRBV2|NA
CASSGARWNEQYF
TGTGCCAGCAGTGGGGCCCGATGGAATGAGCAGTACTTC
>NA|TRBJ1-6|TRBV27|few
CASSFGGEDSPLHF
TGTGCCAGCAGTTTCGGGGGAGAGGATTCACCCCTCCACTTT
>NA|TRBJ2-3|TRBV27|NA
CASSPPGRTRTVTDTQYF
TGTGCCAGCAGTCCCCCCGGACGGACCAGGACCGTCACAGATACGCAGTATTTT
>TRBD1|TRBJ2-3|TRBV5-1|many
CASSSIQGSGTDTQYF
TGCGCCAGCAGCTCGATACAGGGGTCAGGCACAGATACGCAGTATTTT
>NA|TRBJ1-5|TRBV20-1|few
CSARKAGDGQPQHF
TGCAGTGCCAGAAAAGCAGGGGACGGTCAGCCCCAGCATTTT
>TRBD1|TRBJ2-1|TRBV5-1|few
CAISLGGQGGNEQFF
TGCGCCATCAGCTTGGGCGGACAGGGCGGTAATGAGCAGTTCTTC
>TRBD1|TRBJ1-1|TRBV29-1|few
CSVIQGVNTEAFF
TGCAGCGTTATACAGGGGGTGAACACTGAAGCTTTCTTT
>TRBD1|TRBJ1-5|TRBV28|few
CASSQQGAYQPQHF
TGTGCCAGTTCCCAACAGGGGGCTTATCAGCCCCAGCATTTT
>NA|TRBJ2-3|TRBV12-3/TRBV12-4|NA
CASTPGTHTDTQYF
TGTGCCAGCACCCCAGGGACCCACACAGATACGCAGTATTTT
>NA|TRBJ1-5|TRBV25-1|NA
CASSQSSSVQPQHF
TGTGCCAGCAGTCAGAGCTCATCGGTTCAGCCCCAGCATTTT
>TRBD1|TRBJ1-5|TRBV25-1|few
CASRGTGDQPQHF
TGTGCCAGCAGGGGGACAGGGGATCAGCCCCAGCATTTT
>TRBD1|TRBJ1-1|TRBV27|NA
CASSPDRGPEAFF
TGTGCCAGCAGTCCCGACAGGGGGCCTGAAGCTTTCTTT
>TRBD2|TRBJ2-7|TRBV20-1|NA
CSARDLRGTIVYEQYF
TGCAGTGCTAGAGATCTACGGGGGACTATTGTTTACGAGCAGTACTTC